Here is one T cell receptor beta chain with its context. Its antigen is as yet unknown. TCRdb analysed the 5' RACE reads with MiXCR anew, one entry per CDR3 protein. The repertoire holds fewer than 400,000 distinct CDR3 sequences, with about a fifth as singletons. This entry comes from a study of CD8 T cells in ankylosing spondylitis. General study findings and limits: Ankylosing spondylitis blood seemed to carry a telltale TCR beta motif made of eight or nine highly homologous variants.

This CDR3 spans 17 amino acids. J is TRBJ1-1 and V is TRBV21-1. TRBV21-1 is shown as a pseudogene. The specimen was blood, either unsorted or a sorted T cell fraction (not recorded which). The source of this sequence is a male donor with ankylosing spondylitis. This CDR3 is CASSKDRRGFGDTEAFF. The DNA of the CDR3 is TGTGCCAGCAGCAAAGATCGGCGTGGCTTTGGGGACACTGAAGCTTTCTTT.